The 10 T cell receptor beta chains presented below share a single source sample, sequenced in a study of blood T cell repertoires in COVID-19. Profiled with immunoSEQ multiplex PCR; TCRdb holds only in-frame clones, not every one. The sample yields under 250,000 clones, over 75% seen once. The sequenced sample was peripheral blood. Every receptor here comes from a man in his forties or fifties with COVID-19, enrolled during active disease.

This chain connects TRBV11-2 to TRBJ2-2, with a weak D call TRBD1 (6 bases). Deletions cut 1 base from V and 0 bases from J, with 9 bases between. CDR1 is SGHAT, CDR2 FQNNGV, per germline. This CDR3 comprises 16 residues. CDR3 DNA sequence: TGTGCCAGCAGCTTAGGAGGGGGTACGAACACCGGGGAGCTGTTTTTT. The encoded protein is CASSLGGGTNTGELFF.

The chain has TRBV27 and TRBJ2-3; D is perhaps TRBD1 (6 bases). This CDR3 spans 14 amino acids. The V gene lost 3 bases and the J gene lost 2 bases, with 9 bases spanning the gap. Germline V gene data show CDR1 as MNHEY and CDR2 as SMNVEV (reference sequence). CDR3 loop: CASSFRDTTDTQYF. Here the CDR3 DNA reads TGTGCCAGCAGTTTTAGGGACACCACAGATACGCAGTATTTT.

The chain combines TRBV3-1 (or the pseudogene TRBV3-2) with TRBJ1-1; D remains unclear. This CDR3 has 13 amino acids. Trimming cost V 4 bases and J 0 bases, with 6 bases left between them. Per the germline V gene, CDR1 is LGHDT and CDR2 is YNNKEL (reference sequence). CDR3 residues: CASSRGMNTEAFF. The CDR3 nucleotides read TGTGCCAGCAGCCGAGGCATGAACACTGAAGCTTTCTTT.

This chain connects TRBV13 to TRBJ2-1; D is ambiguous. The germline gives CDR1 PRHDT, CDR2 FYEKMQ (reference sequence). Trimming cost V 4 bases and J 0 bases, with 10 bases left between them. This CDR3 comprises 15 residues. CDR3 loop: CASSYLDSSYNEQFF. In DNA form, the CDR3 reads TGTGCCAGCAGCTACCTAGACTCCTCCTACAATGAGCAGTTCTTC.

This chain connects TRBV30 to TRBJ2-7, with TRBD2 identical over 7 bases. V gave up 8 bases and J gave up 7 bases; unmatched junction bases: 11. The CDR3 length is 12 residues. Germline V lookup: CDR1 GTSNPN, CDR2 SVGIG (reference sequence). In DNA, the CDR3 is TGTGCCGGCACTGGGAGGCGGGGGGAGCAGTACTTC. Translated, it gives CAGTGRRGEQYF.

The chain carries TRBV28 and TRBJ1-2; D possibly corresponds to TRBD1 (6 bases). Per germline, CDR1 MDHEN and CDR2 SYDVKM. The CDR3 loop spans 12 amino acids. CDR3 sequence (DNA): TGTGCGATCCGGGAGGGGGGCTATGGCTACACCTTC. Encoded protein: CAIREGGYGYTF.

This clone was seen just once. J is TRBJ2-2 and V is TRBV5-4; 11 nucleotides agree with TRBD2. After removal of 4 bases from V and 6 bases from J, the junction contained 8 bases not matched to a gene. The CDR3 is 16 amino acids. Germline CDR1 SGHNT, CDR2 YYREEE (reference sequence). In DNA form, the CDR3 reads TGTGCCAGCAGCCGGATAGCGGGGGGGCCGTCCGGGGAGCTGTTTTTT. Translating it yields CASSRIAGGPSGELFF.

The CDR3: CAISERTSGGINEQFF. CDR3 DNA sequence: TGTGCCATCAGTGAAAGGACTAGCGGGGGTATAAATGAGCAGTTCTTC. This chain uses TRBV10-3 with TRBJ2-1; 13 bases map to TRBD2. CDR1 is ENHRY, CDR2 SYGVKD, per germline. J gave up 7 bases and V 3 bases, and 6 bases lay outside the gene matches. The CDR3 sequence is 16 residues long.

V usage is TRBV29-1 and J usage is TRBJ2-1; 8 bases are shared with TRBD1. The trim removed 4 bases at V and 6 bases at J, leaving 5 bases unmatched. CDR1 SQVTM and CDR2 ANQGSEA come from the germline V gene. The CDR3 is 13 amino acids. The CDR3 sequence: CSVVRQGANEQFF. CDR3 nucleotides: TGCAGCGTTGTTAGGCAGGGGGCCAATGAGCAGTTCTTC.

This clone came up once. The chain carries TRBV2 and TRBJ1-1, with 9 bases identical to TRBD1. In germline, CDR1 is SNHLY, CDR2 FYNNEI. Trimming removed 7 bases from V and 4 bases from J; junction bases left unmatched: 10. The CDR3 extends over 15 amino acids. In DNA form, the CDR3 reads TGTGCCAGCAACCAACAGGGGGCCGGGAGCACTGAAGCTTTCTTT. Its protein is CASNQQGAGSTEAFF.